This T cell receptor (beta chain) is from a study of blood T cell repertoires in COVID-19. Study in general: T cells, B-cell-depleted T cells, or PBMCs provided the cDNA or gDNA that served as material.

Which cohort a participant joined came from the clinical history participants gave. Among Cohort 3 donors, those recovered had two negative PCRs, clearance, or symptom resolution. In the original analysis: Amplification with reference gene primers provided the estimates of nucleated cell counts. Some clones are missing from TCRdb's copy, which holds only in-frame ones; the method was immunoSEQ multiplex PCR. V, J and clone size are those of that table, while D and trimming were read from the DNA. The sample lists about 310,000 clones, about 91% occurring once. Trimming cost V 4 bases and J 4 bases; bases outside gene matches: 3. The CDR3 has 14 amino acids. Germline V lookup: CDR1 SGHNT, CDR2 YYREEE (reference sequence).

The receptor was isolated from a woman aged 18-29 years who had recovered from COVID-19. The chain is built from TRBV5-4 and TRBJ2-1, with 9 bases matching TRBD2. The specimen was PBMCs or T cells enriched from blood (not recorded which). This chain's CDR3 is CASSPAGGYNEQFF. The CDR3 DNA sequence: TGTGCCAGCAGCCCAGCGGGGGGATACAATGAGCAGTTCTTC.